The 15 T cell receptor beta chains below come from one sample, sequenced in a study of early T cells in non-severe SARS-CoV-2 infection. TCRdb passed the 5' RACE reads through MiXCR, listing each CDR3 protein once. The sample lists under 35,000 distinct CDR3 sequences; about 4.6% were seen once. Specimen: whole blood. The receptor source for this set is an adult who was a healthcare worker with PCR-confirmed SARS-CoV-2 infection or an uninfected control (not recorded which).

This clonotype was seen only a few times. The V gene is TRBV29-1, the J gene TRBJ2-6; 8 nucleotides line up with TRBD1. V was pared by 7 bases and J by 5 bases, with 16 bases of the junction left unmatched. The germline V gene has CDR1 SQVTM and CDR2 ANQGSEA. CDR3 size: 17 residues. CDR3 protein: CSAAGTGPSKRANVLTF. The CDR3, as DNA: TGCAGCGCCGCTGGGACAGGTCCATCAAAAAGGGCCAACGTCCTGACTTTC.

At least ten counts were recorded for this clonotype. The chain carries TRBV18 and TRBJ2-2; no reliable D call. V lost 2 bases, J lost 4 bases, and 2 bases lay in between. There are 12 residues in the CDR3. Germline values: CDR1 KGHSH, CDR2 LQKENI. The CDR3 sequence: CASSPATGELFF. In DNA form, the CDR3 reads TGTGCCAGCTCACCAGCCACCGGGGAGCTGTTTTTT.

This clonotype was counted at least ten times. The rearrangement joins TRBV20-1 to TRBJ2-2; 9 bases match TRBD2. Germline V lookup: CDR1 DFQATT, CDR2 SNEGSKA (reference sequence). CDR3 length: 13 amino acids. The V gene end was trimmed by 6 bases and the J gene end by 5 bases; junction bases not matched to a gene: 4. CDR3 loop: CSASGGYTGELFF. CDR3 DNA: TGCAGTGCGAGCGGGGGGTATACCGGGGAGCTGTTTTTT.

In this sample, this clonotype turned up a few times. This rearrangement joins TRBV6-5 to TRBJ1-1; no clear D gene. Per germline, CDR1 MNHEY and CDR2 SVGAGI. The CDR3 loop spans 13 amino acids. Trimming removed 8 bases from V and 10 bases from J, with 20 bases in between. CDR3 sequence: CASSSVGIIGAFF. DNA of the CDR3: TGTGCCAGCTCTTCCGTGGGAATAATAGGAGCTTTCTTT.

The sample holds many counts of this clonotype. The chain employs TRBV11-2 and TRBJ2-3; tentatively, D is TRBD1 (6 bases). The germline gives CDR1 SGHAT, CDR2 FQNNGV. The CDR3 covers 15 residues. V was clipped by 5 bases and J by 0 bases, with 12 bases between them. As DNA, the CDR3 is TGTGCCAGCAGCCTCAGGGGCCTGAGCACAGATACGCAGTATTTT. Amino acid sequence: CASSLRGLSTDTQYF.

This clonotype was recorded at least ten times. V is TRBV5-1 and J is TRBJ1-1; the D gene is possibly TRBD1 (5 bases). Germline V gene data show CDR1 as SGHRS and CDR2 as YFSETQ. The CDR3 has 13 residues. Trimming shortened V by 10 bases and J by 4 bases, and 17 bases separated the two germline ends. CDR3 nucleotides: TGCGCCTCCGGGGGAGGGGCCCCCACTGAAGCTTTCTTT. It codes for CASGGGAPTEAFF.

This clonotype was seen only a few times. The chain recombines TRBV5-1 with TRBJ1-1; D is perhaps TRBD1 (5 bases). Germline CDR1 reads SGHRS; CDR2 reads YFSETQ. V was shortened by 3 bases and J by 5 bases, with 17 bases between the two germline ends. The CDR3 has 15 residues. The CDR3 loop is CASSWGAGSGTEAFF. The CDR3 DNA follows: TGCGCCAGCAGCTGGGGCGCAGGGAGTGGGACTGAAGCTTTCTTT.

In this sample, this clonotype turned up many times. The V and J genes are TRBV2 and TRBJ2-3, with 10 bases that match TRBD2. Trimming at V came to 6 bases and at J to 5 bases, leaving 8 bases not matched to a gene. The germline V gene has CDR1 SNHLY and CDR2 FYNNEI. This CDR3 has 15 amino acids. The CDR3 sequence is CASRALAGGGDTQYF. DNA for the CDR3: TGTGCCAGCAGAGCCTTAGCGGGAGGAGGAGATACGCAGTATTTT. Full variable domain (outside the CDR3, taken from reference TRBV2 and TRBJ2-3): EPEVTQTPSHQVTQMGQEVILRCVPISNHLYFYWYRQILGQKVEFLVSFYNNEISEKSEIFDDQFSVERPDGSNFTLKIRSTKLEDSAMYFCASRALAGGGDTQYFGPGTRLTVL.

Ten or more counts support this clonotype. The chain recombines TRBV10-3 with TRBJ2-4; D ambiguous. Germline V gives CDR1 ENHRY, CDR2 SYGVKD. Trimming stripped 4 bases from V and 8 bases from J, with 12 bases between. The CDR3 sequence is 13 residues long. The chain's CDR3 is CAISGIAFDIQYF. DNA for the CDR3: TGTGCCATCAGTGGAATAGCTTTCGACATTCAGTACTTC.

This clonotype was recorded many times. V and J are TRBV12-3 or TRBV12-4 and TRBJ2-2, with D perhaps given as TRBD1 or TRBD2 (5 bases each). The CDR3 runs 14 residues. V shed 3 bases and J shed 2 bases, with 7 bases lying between them. The CDR3 sequence: CASSFGANTGELFF. Here the CDR3 DNA reads TGTGCCAGCAGTTTCGGGGCAAACACCGGGGAGCTGTTTTTT.

This clonotype was picked up many times. The rearrangement links TRBV28 to TRBJ1-2; D is undetermined. Germline V gene data show CDR1 as MDHEN and CDR2 as SYDVKM. V was shortened by 2 bases and J by 2 bases, with 6 bases between the two germline ends. This CDR3 is 13 amino acids long. The CDR3 protein is CASSLRGNYGYTF. The CDR3 coding sequence is TGTGCCAGCAGTTTACGGGGAAACTATGGCTACACCTTC.

In regard to this clonotype: This could be a read error, since a much larger clone is one nucleotide away. This sequence joins TRBV19 and TRBJ2-5; D possibly corresponds to TRBD1 (5 bases). CDR1 LNHDA and CDR2 SQIVND come from the germline V gene (reference sequence). The CDR3 totals 12 residues. The DNA for the CDR3 is TGTACCAGTAGTACCAGGGAAGAGACCCAGTACTTC. Translation gives CTSSTREETQYF.

This clonotype was recorded at least ten times. The rearrangement links TRBV10-1 to TRBJ2-7; D call uncertain. V was clipped by 3 bases and J by 0 bases, with 15 bases between them. The germline V gene encodes CDR1 WNHNN and CDR2 SYGVQD (reference sequence). The CDR3 is 16 amino acids. CDR3 nucleotides: TGCGCCAGCAGTGAACAATCGTCCAGGTTCTCCTACGAGCAGTACTTC. It encodes CASSEQSSRFSYEQYF.

This clonotype was found many times. The chain carries TRBV4-2 and TRBJ2-6; TRBD1 might be the D (6 bases). The germline V and J ends were trimmed by 4 bases and 0 bases, with 13 bases remaining between them. The CDR3 is 17 residues long. Germline V CDR1 and CDR2: LGHNA, YNFKEQ. DNA of the CDR3: TGTGCCAGCAGCCGGACAGAACGGGGCTCTGGGGCCAACGTCCTGACTTTC. This gives the protein CASSRTERGSGANVLTF.

This clonotype was seen repeatedly, ten times or more. The chain is built from TRBV7-6 and TRBJ1-3; D remains unclear. The V gene's germline CDR1 is SGHVS and CDR2 FNYEAQ. The CDR3 consists of 13 residues. V was clipped by 5 bases and J by 7 bases, with 12 bases between them. The CDR3 DNA follows: TGTGCCAGCAGCCAAAACTCCCAGAACACCATATATTTT. Translated: CASSQNSQNTIYF. The full variable domain, completed using reference TRBV7-6 and TRBJ1-3, is GAGVSQSPRYKVTKRGQDVALRCDPISGHVSLYWYRQALGQGPEFLTYFNYEAQQDKSGLPNDRFSAERPEGSISTLTIQRTEQRDSAMYRCASSQNSQNTIYFGEGSWLTVV.